The rows below give T cell receptor beta chains drawn from one sample of a study of cytomegalovirus exposure and HLA in healthy donors. Method: immunoSEQ multiplex PCR; TCRdb's copy keeps in-frame clones and lacks some. The profile shows over 150,000 clones, approximately 86% of them singletons. The source material was PBMCs. These receptors were taken from a man younger than 35 in good health and CMV-seropositive. CDR3s include the opening cysteine and the closing phenylalanine or tryptophan. The D gene is left open where the match is weak. Expanded clones are given a class, and other clones once, few, many or no size at all.

d_gene: TRBD1; abundance: NA; v_gene: TRBV23-1; j_gene: TRBJ1-1; CDR3nt: TGCGCCAGCAGTCAATGGGACAGGGTTTCGTGCACTGAAGCTTTCTTT; CDR3aa: CASSQWDRVSCTEAFF
d_gene: NA; abundance: NA; v_gene: TRBV4-1; j_gene: TRBJ1-5; CDR3nt: TGCGCCAGCAGCCAAGGCCGACTAGGGGGCAATCAGCCCCAGCATTTT; CDR3aa: CASSQGRLGGNQPQHF
d_gene: TRBD1; abundance: NA; v_gene: TRBV18; j_gene: TRBJ1-1; CDR3nt: TGTGCCAGCTCAATGAGACAGGGGGTTTTTGAAGCTTTCTTT; CDR3aa: CASSMRQGVFEAFF
d_gene: TRBD2; abundance: NA; v_gene: TRBV9; j_gene: TRBJ2-1; CDR3nt: TGTGCCAGCAGCGTAGACGGAGGTGGGGGAGGGGCCTACAATGAGCAGTTCTTC; CDR3aa: CASSVDGGGGGAYNEQFF
d_gene: TRBD1; abundance: NA; v_gene: TRBV9; j_gene: TRBJ1-1; CDR3nt: TGTGCCAGCAGCGTAGGCGGACAGGGTCGTACTGAAGCTTTCTTT; CDR3aa: CASSVGGQGRTEAFF
d_gene: TRBD1; abundance: NA; v_gene: TRBV6-5; j_gene: TRBJ1-1; CDR3nt: TGTGCCAGCAGCCGGACAGGGATAGTTGAAGCTTTCTTT; CDR3aa: CASSRTGIVEAFF
d_gene: NA; abundance: NA; v_gene: TRBV6-5; j_gene: TRBJ1-1; CDR3nt: TGTGCCAGCTACAGACAGTTTATGACTGAAGCTTTCTTT; CDR3aa: CASYRQFMTEAFF
d_gene: NA; abundance: NA; v_gene: TRBV5-1; j_gene: TRBJ1-1; CDR3nt: TGCGCCAGCCAGGGCAGGAGGAACACTGAAGCTTTCTTT; CDR3aa: CASQGRRNTEAFF
d_gene: NA; abundance: NA; v_gene: TRBV15; j_gene: TRBJ2-1; CDR3nt: TGTGCCACCAGCAGCGGGTACGAGCAGTTCTTC; CDR3aa: CATSSGYEQFF
d_gene: TRBD1; abundance: NA; v_gene: TRBV5-1; j_gene: TRBJ2-7; CDR3nt: TGCGCCAGCAGCTTTCGGACAGGGTTAGGCTACGAGCAGTACTTC; CDR3aa: CASSFRTGLGYEQYF
d_gene: TRBD2; abundance: NA; v_gene: TRBV9; j_gene: TRBJ2-7; CDR3nt: TGTGCCAGCAGCCCGGGACTAGCGGGTCCCCTCTACGAGCAGTACTTC; CDR3aa: CASSPGLAGPLYEQYF
d_gene: TRBD1; abundance: NA; v_gene: TRBV9; j_gene: TRBJ2-1; CDR3nt: TGTGCCAGCAGCGGCTCCGACAGGGTCCTGAGCTCCTACAATGAGCAGTTCTTC; CDR3aa: CASSGSDRVLSSYNEQFF
d_gene: TRBD2; abundance: NA; v_gene: TRBV9; j_gene: TRBJ2-5; CDR3nt: TGTGCCAGCAGCGTAACCTTAGCGGGACCCCAAGAGACCCAGTACTTC; CDR3aa: CASSVTLAGPQETQYF
d_gene: TRBD1; abundance: few; v_gene: TRBV19; j_gene: TRBJ2-2; CDR3nt: TGTGCCAGTAGTGTTACCCCAGGGGGCGGTATCGGGGAGCTGTTTTTT; CDR3aa: CASSVTPGGGIGELFF
d_gene: NA; abundance: NA; v_gene: TRBV19; j_gene: TRBJ2-1; CDR3nt: TGTGCCAGTAGTATTTTCGGGGATTCCTACAATGAGCAGTTCTTC; CDR3aa: CASSIFGDSYNEQFF
d_gene: TRBD1; abundance: NA; v_gene: TRBV7-2; j_gene: TRBJ1-1; CDR3nt: TGTGCCAGCAGCCGAAACTTAGACAGGGCGATCACTGAAGCTTTCTTT; CDR3aa: CASSRNLDRAITEAFF
d_gene: NA; abundance: once; v_gene: TRBV30; j_gene: TRBJ2-5; CDR3nt: TGTGCCTGGAGTGAAGACAACCAAGAGACCCAGTACTTC; CDR3aa: CAWSEDNQETQYF